A single sample gave rise to the 8 T cell receptor beta chains below, sequenced in a study of shared clonotypes between healthy human individuals. Clones were sequenced by immunoSEQ multiplex PCR, and TCRdb holds only the in-frame ones, with some missing. The profile shows 2.3 million or so clones, just over 90% of them singletons. Sequencing was done on a sample of naive CD4+ T cells from PBMCs. Noted subset: CD45RA+ positively selected. The receptors come from a man aged 18 to 35 in good health. Some clones in this sample may be carry-over from other donors' samples.

This clone came up once. The sample holds other DNA sequences that translate to the same CDR3. This chain links TRBV15 with TRBJ2-7; D unresolved. The CDR3 contains 15 residues. Trimming took 0 bases from V and 1 from J, leaving 10 bases between them. CDR1 is LNHNV and CDR2 is YYDKDF in the germline V gene (reference sequence). In DNA, the CDR3 is TGTGCCACCAGCAGAGATCTCGCCGTTTCCTACGAGCAGTACTTC. This gives the protein CATSRDLAVSYEQYF. The complete variable domain, with remaining parts taken from reference TRBV15 and TRBJ2-7, reads DAMVIQNPRYQVTQFGKPVTLSCSQTLNHNVMYWYQQKSSQAPKLLFHYYDKDFNNEADTPDNFQSRRPNTSFCFLDIRSPGLGDTAMYLCATSRDLAVSYEQYFGPGTRLTVT.

The chain is built from TRBV10-3 and TRBJ1-4, with D possibly matching TRBD1 (5 bases). The V gene lost 1 base and the J gene lost 2 bases, with 11 bases spanning the gap. The CDR3 spans 16 residues. Germline V CDR1 and CDR2: ENHRY, SYGVKD. CDR3 region: CAISEYRDPTNEKLFF. DNA for the CDR3: TGTGCCATCAGTGAGTACCGGGACCCGACTAATGAAAAACTGTTTTTT.

With respect to this clone: Additional DNA sequences in this sample encode the identical CDR3. The gene calls are TRBV7-9 and TRBJ2-5; D not resolved. CDR3 length equals 13 residues. In germline, CDR1 is SEHNR, CDR2 FQNEAQ (reference sequence). Between the trimmed V and J ends, which lost 2 bases and 4 bases, there was a span of 8 bases. The CDR3 nucleotides are TGTGCCAGCAGCTTACTCGGTGGAGAGACCCAGTACTTC. This encodes CASSLLGGETQYF.

V is TRBV4-2 and J is TRBJ2-1, with 7 bases identical to TRBD2. The CDR3 has 14 residues. CDR1 LGHNA and CDR2 YNFKEQ come from the germline V gene. Trimming at V came to 0 bases and at J to 10 bases, leaving 6 bases not matched to a gene. The chain's CDR3 is CASSQENLAAEQFF. CDR3 nucleotides: TGTGCCAGCAGCCAAGAGAACCTAGCGGCAGAGCAGTTCTTC.

The chain links TRBV18 to TRBJ1-3; 8 bases line up with TRBD1. This CDR3 has 17 amino acids. CDR1 KGHSH and CDR2 LQKENI come from the germline V gene. V shed 2 bases and J 4 bases; nucleotides not matched to a gene: 10. CDR3 loop: CASSPSVQGAKGNTIYF. DNA of the CDR3: TGTGCCAGCTCACCAAGCGTTCAGGGGGCGAAAGGAAACACCATATATTTT.

The V call is TRBV10-3, the J call TRBJ1-5; tentative D call: TRBD1 (5 bases). Germline loops: CDR1 ENHRY, CDR2 SYGVKD. Trimming left V 11 bases short and J 0 bases short, with 20 bases between. The CDR3 is 16 residues long. The CDR3 sequence: CASKGLPGDSNQPQHF. The CDR3 nucleotides read TGTGCCTCCAAAGGCCTGCCGGGGGATAGCAATCAGCCCCAGCATTTT.

CDR3: CASSYWGEAFF. The CDR3 region has the DNA TGTGCCAGCAGTTACTGGGGCGAAGCTTTCTTT. V usage is TRBV6-5 and J usage is TRBJ1-1; D might be TRBD1 (5 bases). The CDR3 spans 11 residues. The germline gives CDR1 MNHEY, CDR2 SVGAGI. Trimming left V 1 base short and J 8 bases short, with 5 bases between.

V usage is TRBV11-2 and J usage is TRBJ2-6; no reliable D call. Trimming removed 9 bases from V and 1 base from J, with 7 bases in between. Germline V gene data show CDR1 as SGHAT and CDR2 as FQNNGV. The CDR3 spans 13 residues. The CDR3 reads CASIQSGANVLTF. In DNA, the CDR3 is TGTGCCAGTATCCAATCTGGGGCCAACGTCCTGACTTTC. The full variable domain, completed using reference TRBV11-2 and TRBJ2-6, is EAGVAQSPRYKIIEKRQSVAFWCNPISGHATLYWYQQILGQGPKLLIQFQNNGVVDDSQLPKDRFSAERLKGVDSTLKIQPAKLEDSAVYLCASIQSGANVLTFGAGSRLTVL.